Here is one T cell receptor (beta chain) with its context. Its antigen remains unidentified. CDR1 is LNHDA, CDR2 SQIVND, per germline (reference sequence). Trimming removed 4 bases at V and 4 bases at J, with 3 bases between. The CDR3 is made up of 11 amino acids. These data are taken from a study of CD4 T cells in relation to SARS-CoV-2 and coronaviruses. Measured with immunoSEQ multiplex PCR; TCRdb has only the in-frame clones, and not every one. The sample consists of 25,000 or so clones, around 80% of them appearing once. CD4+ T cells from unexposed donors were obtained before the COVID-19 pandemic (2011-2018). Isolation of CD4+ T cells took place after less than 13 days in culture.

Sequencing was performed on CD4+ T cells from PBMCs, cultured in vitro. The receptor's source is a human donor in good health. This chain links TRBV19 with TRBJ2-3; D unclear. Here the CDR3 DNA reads TGTGCCAGTAGTACGGCAGATACGCAGTATTTT. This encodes CASSTADTQYF.